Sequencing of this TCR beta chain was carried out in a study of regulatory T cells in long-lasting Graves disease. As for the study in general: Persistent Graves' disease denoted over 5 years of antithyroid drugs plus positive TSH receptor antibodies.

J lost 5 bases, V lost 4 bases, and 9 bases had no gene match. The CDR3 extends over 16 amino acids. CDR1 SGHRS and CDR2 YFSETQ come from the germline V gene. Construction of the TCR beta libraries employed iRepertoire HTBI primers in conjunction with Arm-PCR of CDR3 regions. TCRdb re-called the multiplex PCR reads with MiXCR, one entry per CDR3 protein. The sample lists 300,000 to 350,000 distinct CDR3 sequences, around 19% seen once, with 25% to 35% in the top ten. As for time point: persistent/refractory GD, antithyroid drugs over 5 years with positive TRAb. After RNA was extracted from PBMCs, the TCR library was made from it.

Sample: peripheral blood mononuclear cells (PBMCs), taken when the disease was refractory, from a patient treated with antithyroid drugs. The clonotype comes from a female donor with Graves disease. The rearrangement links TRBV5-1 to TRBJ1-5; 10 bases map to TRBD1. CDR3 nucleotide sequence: TGCGCCAGCAGCCGGACAGGGGGTGATCAAGATCAGCCCCAGCATTTT. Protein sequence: CASSRTGGDQDQPQHF. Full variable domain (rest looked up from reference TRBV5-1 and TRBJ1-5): KAGVTQTPRYLIKTRGQQVTLSCSPISGHRSVSWYQQTPGQGLQFLFEYFSETQRNKGNFPGRFSGRQFSNSRSEMNVSTLELGDSALYLCASSRTGGDQDQPQHFGDGTRLSIL.